The following is a TCR beta chain sequence with its context. CDR1 and CDR2 from the germline V gene are MNHEY and SVGAGI. V dropped 9 bases and J dropped 4; count of bases not matched to a gene: 7. CDR3 size: 13 residues. This sample stems from a study of T cells after somatic rescue of genetic block. Data came from immunoSEQ multiplex PCR; TCRdb stores just in-frame clones and leaves some out. The sample includes 65,000 to 70,000 clones, 85% to 95% seen only once; the top ten take around 3%. The receptor was derived from a man between 35 and 55 years old. This chain links TRBV6-5 with TRBJ1-1, with 8 bases lining up with TRBD1. Sample: peripheral blood mononuclear cells (PBMCs). CDR3 sequence: CASSRGPGTEAFF. CDR3 sequence (DNA): TGTGCCAGTTCCAGGGGGCCGGGCACTGAAGCTTTCTTT.